A single sample gave rise to the 30 T cell receptor beta chains below, sequenced in a study of blood T cells in healthy people across ages. Together with a sample-barcoded 5' primer, a J-beta primer mix was included in a second PCR lasting about 7 to 11 cycles. TCRdb reanalysed the 5' RACE reads using MiXCR and keeps one entry per CDR3 protein. This table holds about 290,000 distinct CDR3 sequences, 27% found once. Sequencing was done on a sample of blood. These TCRs come from a woman aged 70-85 years in good health.

The chain joins TRBV28 to TRBJ2-2; 7 nucleotides agree with TRBD1. The CDR3 runs to 12 residues. Trimming at V came to 10 bases and at J to 8 bases, leaving 7 bases not matched to a gene. The germline V gene encodes CDR1 MDHEN and CDR2 SYDVKM. Here the CDR3 DNA reads TGTGCCACCACAGGGGTTCATGGGGAGCTGTTTTTT. Its translation: CATTGVHGELFF.

The CDR3 loop reads CASSSYGPDNEQFF. CDR3 coding DNA: TGCGCCAGCAGCTCCTACGGCCCAGACAATGAGCAGTTCTTC. The chain carries TRBV5-1 and TRBJ2-1, with unresolved D. Germline-derived CDR1 and CDR2 are SGHRS and YFSETQ. Trimming shortened V by 3 bases and J by 5 bases, and 12 bases separated the two germline ends. The CDR3 has 14 amino acids.

This clonotype was counted a few times. One junction end does not reproduce the germline sequence, and a read error may be involved. The CDR3 loop is CAGSPRQGNNSPLHF. The CDR3, as DNA: TGTGCCGGCAGCCCCCGACAGGGAAATAATTCACCCCTCCACTTT. The chain joins TRBV7-2 to TRBJ1-6; TRBD1 matches at 7 bases. From germline, CDR1 is SGHTA and CDR2 FQGNSA. This CDR3 contains 15 residues.

This chain links TRBV19 with TRBJ2-5; D is uncertain. The J call is doubtful: the DNA matches TRBJ2-7 better. Germline V gene data show CDR1 as LNHDA and CDR2 as SQIVND (reference sequence). The CDR3 contains 13 residues. CDR3 sequence: CASSTSFGYEQYF. CDR3 coding DNA: TGTGCCAGTAGTACGTCCTTTGGCTACGAGCAGTACTTC.

The chain uses TRBV29-1 and TRBJ2-1; D remains unclear. CDR1 and CDR2 from the germline V gene are SQVTM and ANQGSEA. This CDR3 region has 10 residues. Trimming removed 6 bases at V and 14 bases at J, with 14 bases between. DNA for the CDR3: TGCAGCGTGAGCCAGCTTATAGAGTTCTTC. As protein: CSVSQLIEFF.

The rearrangement joins TRBV5-1 to TRBJ1-1; 7 positions agree with TRBD1. From germline, CDR1 is SGHRS and CDR2 YFSETQ. The CDR3 sequence is 15 residues long. V trimming: 1 base; J trimming: 6 bases; junction bases outside the gene matches: 9. The CDR3 DNA sequence: TGCGCCAGCAGCTTGAGCAGGCAGGGGGACTCTGAAGCTTTCTTT. It is translated as CASSLSRQGDSEAFF.

This chain links TRBV29-1 with TRBJ1-1, with unresolved D. CDR1 and CDR2 (germline): SQVTM, ANQGSEA. The CDR3 sequence is 13 residues long. V lost 6 bases, J lost 1 base, and 12 bases lay in between. The CDR3 is CSVGEGRNTEAFF. DNA of the CDR3: TGCAGCGTGGGAGAAGGTAGGAACACTGAAGCTTTCTTT.

There are a few counts of this clonotype. The chain carries TRBV25-1 and TRBJ2-1; TRBD2 agrees at 13 bases. Germline trimming cut 4 bases from V and 6 bases from J; bases unmatched to any gene: 6. CDR1 MGHDK and CDR2 SYGVNS come from the germline V gene. The CDR3 is made up of 16 amino acids. In DNA, the CDR3 is TGTGCCAGCAGTGTCGGGACTAGCGGGAAAAGCAATGAGCAGTTCTTC. Translating gives CASSVGTSGKSNEQFF. Using reference TRBV25-1 and TRBJ2-1 for the parts outside the CDR3, the full variable domain is EADIYQTPRYLVIGTGKKITLECSQTMGHDKMYWYQQDPGMELHLIHYSYGVNSTEKGDLSSESTVSRIRTEHFPLTLESARPSHTSQYLCASSVGTSGKSNEQFFGPGTRLTVL.

This clonotype was picked up a small number of times. The chain joins TRBV20-1 to TRBJ1-5, with D uncertain. Looked up from germline, CDR1 is DFQATT and CDR2 is SNEGSKA (reference sequence). V gave up 6 bases and J gave up 2 bases, with 17 bases separating them. The CDR3 loop spans 15 amino acids. CDR3 in DNA: TGCAGTGCCCAGAGCCCCTTCCCGGGCAATCAGCCCCAGCATTTT. Protein: CSAQSPFPGNQPQHF.

This clonotype was picked up many times. The chain is built from TRBV6-5 and TRBJ1-2; D uncertain. This CDR3 comprises 12 residues. V lost 8 bases, J lost 2 bases, and 9 bases lay in between. Germline V lookup: CDR1 MNHEY, CDR2 SVGAGI. The CDR3 bases are TGTGCCAGCTATTTTGGGAACTATGGCTACACCTTC. This gives the protein CASYFGNYGYTF.

V usage is TRBV7-9 and J usage is TRBJ2-7; possibly TRBD2 for D (6 bases). The CDR3 runs 16 residues. CDR1 is SEHNR, CDR2 FQNEAQ, per germline (reference sequence). V gave up 4 bases and J gave up 11 bases, with 27 bases separating them. The CDR3 here is CASSSGWAGPPYTEYF. The CDR3 coding sequence is TGTGCCAGCAGCTCAGGGTGGGCGGGACCTCCTTACACCGAGTACTTC. The variable domain in full, with the rest retrieved from reference TRBV7-9 and TRBJ2-7, is DTGVSQNPRHKITKRGQNVTFRCDPISEHNRLYWYRQTLGQGPEFLTYFQNEAQLEKSRLLSDRFSAERPKGSFSTLEIQRTEQGDSAMYLCASSSGWAGPPYTEYFGPGTRLTVT.

As concerns this clonotype: Mismatch with germline at one junction end may stem from a read error. The V call is TRBV7-7, the J call TRBJ2-2, with D unclear. This CDR3 contains 13 residues. Looked up from germline, CDR1 is SSHAT and CDR2 is FNYEAQ (reference sequence). CDR3 bases: TGTGCTAGCAGCCCAACTCTCACCGGGGAGCTGTTTTTT. The encoded protein is CASSPTLTGELFF.

This chain uses TRBV12-3 or TRBV12-4 with TRBJ2-1, with 8 nucleotides matching TRBD2. There are 11 residues in the CDR3. The V gene end was trimmed by 2 bases and the J gene end by 12 bases; junction bases not matched to a gene: 0. Here the CDR3 DNA reads TGTGCCAGCAGTTTAACTAGCGGGCAGTTCTTC. Its protein product is CASSLTSGQFF.

This clonotype was seen repeatedly, ten times or more. The rearrangement uses TRBV20-1 and TRBJ2-5; D possibly uses TRBD1 or TRBD2 (8 bases each). This CDR3 comprises 16 residues. Looked up from germline, CDR1 is DFQATT and CDR2 is SNEGSKA (reference sequence). Trimming took 4 bases from V and 6 from J, leaving 24 bases between them. Here the CDR3 DNA reads TGCAGTGCTATAAAAGACAGGGGAATAGCGGGGAAGACCCAGTACTTC. It translates to CSAIKDRGIAGKTQYF.

The chain combines TRBV20-1 with TRBJ1-5; 7 bases line up with TRBD1. With 0 bases clipped from V and 6 bases from J, the junction kept 8 bases outside the gene matches. Germline V gene sequence: CDR1 DFQATT, CDR2 SNEGSKA (reference sequence). The CDR3 is 15 residues long. The CDR3 here is CSAREGSGGAQPQHF. DNA for the CDR3: TGCAGTGCTAGAGAAGGGTCAGGGGGTGCTCAGCCCCAGCATTTT.

This clonotype appeared once. V gene TRBV15 combines with J gene TRBJ2-1, with D possibly TRBD2 on 5 matching bases. The CDR3 spans 16 residues. V dropped 0 bases and J dropped 6 bases, with 15 bases sitting between them. The germline CDR1 and CDR2 sequences are LNHNV and YYDKDF (reference sequence). This CDR3 is CATSRDLRGTVNEQFF. CDR3 DNA: TGTGCCACCAGCAGAGATCTCCGGGGTACGGTCAATGAGCAGTTCTTC.

This clonotype has a handful of counts. The chain carries TRBV12-3 or TRBV12-4 and TRBJ2-4; D is unclear. The ends were cut back, 0 bases at V and 4 bases at J, with 4 bases in the middle. The CDR3 loop spans 13 amino acids. The DNA of the CDR3 is TGTGCCAGCAGTTTAGCGCAGAAAAACATTCAGTACTTC. It yields the protein CASSLAQKNIQYF.

V gene TRBV12-3 or TRBV12-4 combines with J gene TRBJ1-6; D remains unclear. V shed 9 bases and J shed 7 bases, with 10 bases lying between them. The CDR3 loop spans 12 amino acids. The chain's CDR3 is CASCRSNSPLHF. The CDR3 DNA reads TGTGCCAGTTGCAGGAGCAATTCACCCCTCCACTTT.

This clonotype turned up a few times. The rearrangement uses TRBV7-2 and TRBJ1-2; TRBD1 might be the D (5 bases). The V end lost 5 bases, the J end lost 3 bases, and 25 bases lay between the germline ends. The CDR3 covers 18 residues. CDR1 and CDR2 from the germline V gene are SGHTA and FQGNSA. In nucleotides, the CDR3 is TGTGCCAGCAGCAATTCTATGGGAGGTCGCCGGGGGGACTATGGCTACACCTTC. It specifies CASSNSMGGRRGDYGYTF.

This clonotype was recorded at least ten times. The junction shows a germline mismatch at one end, possibly a read error. This chain joins TRBV5-1 and TRBJ1-1; the D is unclear. Germline V gene data show CDR1 as SGHRS and CDR2 as YFSETQ. The CDR3 covers 13 residues. CDR3 loop: CASSLGENTEAFF. The CDR3 coding sequence is TGCGCCAGCAGTTTGGGAGAGAACACTGAAGCTTTCTTT.

The chain has TRBV28 and TRBJ1-2; D gene uncertain. The germline gives CDR1 MDHEN, CDR2 SYDVKM. V was shortened by 5 bases and J by 7 bases, with 20 bases between the two germline ends. This CDR3 region has 15 residues. The CDR3 DNA is TGTGCCAGCAGTCCCGCTTATAGGTCTCCCGGTGGCTACACCTTC. This codes for CASSPAYRSPGGYTF.

The V and J genes are TRBV29-1 and TRBJ2-1; D is uncertain. The V gene lost 1 base and the J gene lost 9 bases, with 4 bases spanning the gap. CDR1 is SQVTM and CDR2 is ANQGSEA in the germline V gene. CDR3 length: 10 residues. The CDR3 reads CSVEGIEQFF. CDR3 coding DNA: TGCAGCGTTGAAGGTATTGAGCAGTTCTTC.

This clonotype turned up a few times. The J gene is TRBJ1-3, the V gene TRBV28; a possible D gene is TRBD1 (5 bases). V gave up 5 bases and J gave up 4 bases, with 12 bases separating them. Germline V lookup: CDR1 MDHEN, CDR2 SYDVKM. This CDR3 is built from 14 residues. The CDR3 region is CASSPPGRGNTIYF. The CDR3 DNA follows: TGTGCCAGCAGTCCCCCGGGGCGGGGAAACACCATATATTTT.

This clonotype has more than one count but fewer than ten. The J gene is TRBJ1-4, the V gene TRBV20-1; TRBD1 matches 9 bases. In germline, CDR1 is DFQATT, CDR2 SNEGSKA (reference sequence). This CDR3 has 14 residues. V gave up 2 bases and J gave up 6 bases; unmatched junction bases: 4. In DNA, the CDR3 is TGCAGTGCTAGACCTCGGGACAGGGATGAAAAACTGTTTTTT. Amino acids: CSARPRDRDEKLFF.

The sample holds many counts of this clonotype. This chain links TRBV7-3 with TRBJ2-2; D not certain. Germline-derived CDR1 and CDR2 are SGHTA and FQGTGA. V lost 4 bases, J lost 8 bases, and 14 bases lay in between. CDR3 length: 14 residues. The CDR3 region has the DNA TGTGCCAGCAGCTCTGACACCCCCCGTGGGGAGCTGTTTTTT. As protein: CASSSDTPRGELFF.

The chain couples TRBV12-3 or TRBV12-4 to TRBJ1-2; D might be TRBD1 (5 bases). Trimming left V 3 bases short and J 0 bases short, with 14 bases between. This CDR3 has 16 residues. The CDR3 DNA reads as TGTGCCAGCAGTTTTGGTATACAGGTACCTAACTATGGCTACACCTTC. Residues: CASSFGIQVPNYGYTF.

As to this clonotype: Germline is not matched at one junction end, which may reflect a read error. This chain links TRBV19 with TRBJ2-1; D possibly matches TRBD1 or TRBD2 (5 bases each). Germline-derived CDR1 and CDR2 are LNHDA and SQIVND (reference sequence). CDR3 length equals 12 residues. The CDR3 region has the DNA TGTGCCAGTAGTATATGGGGGAATGGGCAGTTCTTC. Protein sequence: CASSIWGNGQFF. The complete variable domain, with remaining parts taken from reference TRBV19 and TRBJ2-1, reads DGGITQSPKYLFRKEGQNVTLSCEQNLNHDAMYWYRQDPGQGLRLIYYSQIVNDFQKGDIAEGYSVSREKKESFPLTVTSAQKNPTAFYLCASSIWGNGQFFGPGTRLTVL.

The V and J genes are TRBV7-2 and TRBJ1-5, with 7 positions matching TRBD1. Germline V gives CDR1 SGHTA, CDR2 FQGNSA. The CDR3 is made up of 15 amino acids. J gave up 1 base and V 3 bases, and 3 bases lay outside the gene matches. This CDR3 reads CASSFRTGSNQPQHF. The CDR3 coding sequence is TGTGCCAGCAGCTTTAGGACAGGAAGCAATCAGCCCCAGCATTTT.

The table lists this clonotype with a few counts. The chain joins TRBV9 to TRBJ1-1; D gene unclear. CDR3 length equals 14 residues. CDR1 is SGDLS, CDR2 YYNGEE, per germline. The V and J ends lost 6 bases and 1 base respectively, with 13 bases between them. The CDR3 nucleotides are TGTGCCAGCACGAGCGGAGACCGGAACACTGAAGCTTTCTTT. Protein: CASTSGDRNTEAFF.

For this clonotype: At one of its ends the junction is not consistent with the germline gene, which may arise from a read error. CDR3 protein: CVSKSSGNWKVYF. The DNA of the CDR3 is TGTGTCAGCAAATCTAGCGGAAACTGGAAGGTTTACTTC. V usage is TRBV28 and J usage is TRBJ2-7, with 7 bases aligning to TRBD2. The CDR3 runs to 13 residues. Germline CDR1 and CDR2: MDHEN and SYDVKM.